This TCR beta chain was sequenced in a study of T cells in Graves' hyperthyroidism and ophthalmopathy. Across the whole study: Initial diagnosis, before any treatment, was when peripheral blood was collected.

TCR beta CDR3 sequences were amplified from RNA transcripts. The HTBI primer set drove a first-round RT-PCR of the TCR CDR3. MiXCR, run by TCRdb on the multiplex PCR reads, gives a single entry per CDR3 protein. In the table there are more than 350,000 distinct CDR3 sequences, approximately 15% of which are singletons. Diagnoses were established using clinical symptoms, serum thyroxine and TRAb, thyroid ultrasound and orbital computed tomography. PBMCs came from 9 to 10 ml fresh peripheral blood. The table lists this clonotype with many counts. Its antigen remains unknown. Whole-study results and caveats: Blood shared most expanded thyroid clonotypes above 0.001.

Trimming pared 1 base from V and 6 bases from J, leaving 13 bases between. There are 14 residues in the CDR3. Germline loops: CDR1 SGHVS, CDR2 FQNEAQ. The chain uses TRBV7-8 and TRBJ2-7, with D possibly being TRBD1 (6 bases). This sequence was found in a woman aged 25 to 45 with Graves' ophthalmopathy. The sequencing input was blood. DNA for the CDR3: TGTGCCAGCAGCTTAGTTCAGGGGCCGGCCGAGCAGTACTTC. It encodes CASSLVQGPAEQYF.